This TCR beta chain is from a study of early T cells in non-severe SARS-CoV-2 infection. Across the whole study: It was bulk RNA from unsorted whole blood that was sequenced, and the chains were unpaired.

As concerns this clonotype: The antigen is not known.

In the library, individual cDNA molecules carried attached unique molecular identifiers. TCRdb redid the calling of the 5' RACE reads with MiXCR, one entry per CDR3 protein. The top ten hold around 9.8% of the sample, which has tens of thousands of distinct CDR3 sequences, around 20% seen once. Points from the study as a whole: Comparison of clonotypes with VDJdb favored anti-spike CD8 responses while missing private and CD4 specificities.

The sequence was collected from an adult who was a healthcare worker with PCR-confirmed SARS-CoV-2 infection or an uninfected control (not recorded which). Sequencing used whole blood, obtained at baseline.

Written as DNA, the CDR3 is TGTGCCAGCAGCACCCAGGGGGCATCCTACAATGAGCAGTTCTTC. This gives the protein CASSTQGASYNEQFF. The V call is TRBV7-6, the J call TRBJ2-1, with 8 nucleotides matching TRBD1. The CDR3 has 15 residues. Germline trimming cut 5 bases from V and 1 base from J; bases unmatched to any gene: 4. The germline CDR1 and CDR2 sequences are SGHVS and FNYEAQ. The variable domain in full, with the rest retrieved from reference TRBV7-6 and TRBJ2-1, is GAGVSQSPRYKVTKRGQDVALRCDPISGHVSLYWYRQALGQGPEFLTYFNYEAQQDKSGLPNDRFSAERPEGSISTLTIQRTEQRDSAMYRCASSTQGASYNEQFFGPGTRLTVL.